The present TCR beta chain was sequenced within a study of blood T cell repertoires in COVID-19 (dated by TCRdb to 2020 to 2021). Broadly, across the study: Samples covering the acute and convalescent phases of COVID-19 were provided by collaborators in the United States, Italy and Spain. The prospective study material was composed of cDNA or gDNA derived from T cells, B-cell-depleted T cells, or PBMCs. Deeply sampled blood TCRbeta repertoires from subjects exposed to, actively infected with, or recovered from COVID-19 were included in the dataset. The repertoires were released in a freely available public database meant as a resource for research on the immune response to SARS-CoV-2. The samples were drawn from two sources: the first 160 participants of the ongoing ImmuneRACE study, and fewer than 1,500 subjects contributed by 6 global collaborators. Nearly every sample came with metadata listing a de-identified subject ID, COVID-19 status, age in years and sex. Where HLA class I and class II types were available, the types were taken from metadata supplied by the sample provider, not from assay-based typing. Study-wide findings and limitations: The quantity of clinical and demographic metadata differed by source and by participant and was supplied without curation.

TCRbeta CDR3 regions were amplified from genomic DNA using the immunoSEQ Assay, a bias-controlled multiplex PCR. Concerning the study's data processing: Nucleated cell counts per sample were estimated from amplification of reference gene primers within the assay. To quantify the absolute abundance of each unique TCRbeta CDR3 rearrangement, sequence reads were collapsed and filtered. For each sample, productive Simpson clonality was calculated by taking the square root of Simpson's diversity index across productive rearrangements. TCRdb provides this immuneACCESS table in a form limited to in-frame rearrangements. Some clones are lacking; in checked studies, under half of them reflect an unresolved V gene, and why the rest are absent is not known. V, J and clone size derive from that table, while D and trimming were established from the DNA sequence. A total of about 170,000 clones appear in this sample, more than 85% of them only once. Of the sample, about 7% is held by the ten largest clones.

Collaborating institutions collected whole blood in K2EDTA tubes following their own protocols. For TCRbeta analysis, collaborators shipped samples as frozen whole blood, isolated PBMCs, or DNA extracted from either of those sample types. This clone was observed once. Its antigen remains undetermined. No much larger clone is present one base from it, and per-base qualities are unavailable. Inclusive of the bounding cysteine and phenylalanine, the CDR3 is 17 residues long. Of all the DNA, just the CDR3 is kept, 51 bases in frame from base 1. The sequence was collected from a woman older than 75 in a cohort sampled during active or convalescent COVID-19. Sequencing was performed on peripheral blood. The chain links TRBV21-1 with TRBJ2-1; TRBD1 is the table's D call, not checked against the DNA. TRBV21-1 is termed a pseudogene. Here the CDR3 is given as CASSDRQGEGIYNEQFF. The DNA is as follows: TGTGCCAGCAGCGACCGACAGGGGGAGGGTATTTACAATGAGCAGTTCTTC.